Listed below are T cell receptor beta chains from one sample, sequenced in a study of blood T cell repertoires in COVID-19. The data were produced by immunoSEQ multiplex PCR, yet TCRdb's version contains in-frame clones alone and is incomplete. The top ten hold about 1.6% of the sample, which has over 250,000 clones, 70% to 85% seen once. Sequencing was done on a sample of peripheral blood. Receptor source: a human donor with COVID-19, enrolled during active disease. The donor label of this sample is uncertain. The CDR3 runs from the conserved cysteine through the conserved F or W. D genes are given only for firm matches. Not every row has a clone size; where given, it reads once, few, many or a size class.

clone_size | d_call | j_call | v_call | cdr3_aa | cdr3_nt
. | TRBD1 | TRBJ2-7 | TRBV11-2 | CASSLRQGIYEQYF | TGTGCCAGCAGCTTGAGACAGGGAATCTACGAGCAGTACTTC
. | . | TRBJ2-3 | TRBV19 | CASSIGRERGTDTQYF | TGTGCCAGTAGTATAGGGAGGGAGAGGGGCACAGATACGCAGTATTTT
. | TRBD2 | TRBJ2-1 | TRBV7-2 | CASSLAGLAGENEQFF | TGTGCCAGCAGCTTAGCGGGACTAGCGGGAGAAAATGAGCAGTTCTTC
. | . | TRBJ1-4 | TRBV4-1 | CASSSRQVKGEKLFF | TGCGCCAGCAGCTCCCGACAGGTAAAGGGAGAAAAACTGTTTTTT
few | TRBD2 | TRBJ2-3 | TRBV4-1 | CASSPSGGGADTQYF | TGCGCCAGCAGCCCCTCGGGGGGAGGGGCAGATACGCAGTATTTT
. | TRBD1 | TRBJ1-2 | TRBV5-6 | CASSGGTGVNYGYTF | TGTGCCAGCAGCGGGGGGACAGGGGTTAACTATGGCTACACCTTC
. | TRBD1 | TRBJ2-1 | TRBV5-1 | CASSRDRGAYNEQFF | TGCGCCAGCAGCCGGGACAGGGGGGCCTACAATGAGCAGTTCTTC
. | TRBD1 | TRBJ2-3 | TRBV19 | CATRQGHGTDTQYF | TGTGCCACTAGACAGGGGCACGGGACAGATACGCAGTATTTT
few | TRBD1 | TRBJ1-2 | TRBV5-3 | CARSSSTGPYGYTF | TGTGCCAGAAGCTCCTCGACAGGGCCGTATGGCTACACCTTC
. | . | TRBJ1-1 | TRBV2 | CASNPRGATEAFF | TGTGCCAGCAACCCGCGGGGGGCCACTGAAGCTTTCTTT
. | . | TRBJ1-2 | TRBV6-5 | CACWTASFINYGYTF | TGTGCCTGCTGGACTGCTAGCTTTATTAACTATGGCTACACCTTC
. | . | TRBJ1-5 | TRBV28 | CASILAGNQPQHF | TGTGCCAGCATTTTAGCGGGTAATCAGCCCCAGCATTTT
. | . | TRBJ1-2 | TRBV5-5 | CASSLITVTNYGYTF | TGTGCCAGCAGCTTAATCACAGTTACTAACTATGGCTACACCTTC
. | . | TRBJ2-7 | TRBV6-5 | CASSYDRAPFYEQYF | TGTGCCAGCAGTTACGACAGAGCACCTTTTTACGAGCAGTACTTC
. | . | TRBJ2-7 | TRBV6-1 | CASSEFGRSSYEQYF | TGTGCCAGCAGTGAATTCGGCAGGTCCTCCTACGAGCAGTACTTC
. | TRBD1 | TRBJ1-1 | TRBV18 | CASSYSRGQEAFF | TGTGCCAGCTCTTACTCGAGGGGGCAAGAAGCTTTCTTT
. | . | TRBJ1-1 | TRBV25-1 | CASSESVYSNTEAFF | TGTGCCAGCAGTGAATCGGTTTACTCGAACACTGAAGCTTTCTTT
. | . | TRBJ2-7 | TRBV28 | CASTLQGYEQYF | TGTGCCAGCACCCTACAGGGCTACGAGCAGTACTTC
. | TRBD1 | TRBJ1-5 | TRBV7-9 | CASSSGTGGQSQPQHF | TGTGCCAGCAGCTCCGGGACAGGGGGCCAGAGTCAGCCCCAGCATTTT
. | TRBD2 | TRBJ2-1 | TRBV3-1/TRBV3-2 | CASSQDRAGGEQFF | TGTGCCAGCAGCCAAGACAGGGCGGGGGGTGAGCAGTTCTTC
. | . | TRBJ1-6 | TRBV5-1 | CASSLDHVSNSPLHF | TGCGCCAGCAGCTTGGATCACGTCAGTAATTCACCCCTCCACTTT
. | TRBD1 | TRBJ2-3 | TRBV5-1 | CASSPGTGGTDTQYF | TGCGCCAGCAGCCCAGGGACAGGGGGGACAGATACGCAGTATTTT
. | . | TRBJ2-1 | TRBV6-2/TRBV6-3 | CASSYSESEQFF | TGTGCCAGCAGTTACTCTGAGTCAGAGCAGTTCTTC
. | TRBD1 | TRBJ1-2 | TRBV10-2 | CASSGTGGYTF | TGCGCCAGCAGTGGGACAGGGGGCTACACCTTC
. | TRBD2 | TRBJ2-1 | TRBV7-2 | CASRDKAGSYNEQFF | TGTGCCAGCAGAGATAAAGCGGGAAGCTACAATGAGCAGTTCTTC
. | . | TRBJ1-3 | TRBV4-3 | CASSQGQGSGNTIYF | TGCGCCAGCAGCCAAGGTCAGGGTTCTGGAAACACCATATATTTT
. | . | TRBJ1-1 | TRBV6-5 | CASSLQGALNTEAFF | TGTGCCAGCAGTCTACAGGGAGCTCTGAACACTGAAGCTTTCTTT
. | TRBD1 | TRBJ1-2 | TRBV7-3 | CASSSGTAGGYTF | TGTGCCAGCAGCTCCGGGACAGCCGGTGGCTACACCTTC
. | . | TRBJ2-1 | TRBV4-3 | CASSQGRESPYNEQFF | TGCGCCAGCAGCCAAGGCCGGGAGAGCCCTTACAATGAGCAGTTCTTC